This record concerns one TCR beta chain sequence. This entry comes from a study of STAT5B mutations in CD4+ large granular lymphocyte leukemia. The assay was run at survey level. The assay was immunoSEQ multiplex PCR, and TCRdb's table has in-frame clones only and misses some. The sample consists of tens of thousands of clones, approximately 79% of them appearing once. Germline lookup yields CDR1 LNHDA and CDR2 SQIVND (reference sequence). V shed 9 bases and J shed 4 bases, with 15 bases lying between them. CDR3 length: 13 residues. Material: CD4+ T cells from blood buffy coats. The V gene is TRBV19, the J gene TRBJ1-2, with D perhaps matching TRBD1 (5 bases). The sequence was obtained from a human donor in good health. CDR3 in amino acids: CASHLDSSYGYTF. CDR3 DNA sequence: TGTGCCAGCCACCTAGACAGCTCCTATGGCTACACCTTC.